The rows below give T cell receptor beta chains drawn from one sample of a study of beta chain features in type 1 diabetes. The table came from immunoSEQ multiplex PCR; TCRdb's copy has only in-frame clones and leaves some out. The sample contains 400,000 to 450,000 clones, approximately 14% of which appear only once. The specimen was naive CD4+ T cells from blood. The receptors derive from a man younger than 40 in good health. Each CDR3 is given with its conserved first and last residue. The D gene is left open where the match is weak. The listing skips clone size in some rows; elsewhere it reads once, few, many or a size class.

D	size	V	J	CDR3	DNA
.	.	TRBV9	TRBJ1-3	CASSVAGLNSGNTIYF	TGTGCCAGCAGCGTGGCGGGGTTAAACTCTGGAAACACCATATATTTT
.	.	TRBV5-1	TRBJ2-1	CASSLWTSSPYNEQFF	TGCGCCAGCAGCCTGTGGACCTCCAGTCCCTACAATGAGCAGTTCTTC
.	.	TRBV2	TRBJ2-5	CASSGASETQYF	TGTGCCAGCAGTGGGGCGTCAGAGACCCAGTACTTC
TRBD2	few	TRBV11-2	TRBJ2-3	CASRTSGGTDTQYF	TGTGCCAGCAGAACTAGCGGGGGCACAGATACGCAGTATTTT
.	.	TRBV4-3	TRBJ1-2	CASSQEAWDYEPRGYGYTF	TGCGCCAGCAGCCAAGAAGCGTGGGACTACGAGCCTCGAGGGTATGGCTACACCTTC
.	many	TRBV23-1	TRBJ2-1	CASSRPIRNEQFF	TGCGCCAGCAGTCGCCCGATCCGCAATGAGCAGTTCTTC
.	.	TRBV7-9	TRBJ1-5	CASSPWGDQPQHF	TGTGCCAGCAGTCCTTGGGGAGATCAGCCCCAGCATTTT
TRBD1	few	TRBV9	TRBJ2-3	CASSGGQSDTQYF	TGTGCCAGCAGCGGGGGACAGTCAGATACGCAGTATTTT
.	few	TRBV18	TRBJ2-5	CASSWEKETQYF	TGTGCCAGCTCTTGGGAGAAAGAGACCCAGTACTTC
.	.	TRBV7-2	TRBJ2-7	CASSLESGAEQYF	TGTGCCAGCAGCTTGGAGTCAGGGGCCGAGCAGTACTTC
.	.	TRBV7-9	TRBJ1-4	CASSLGTRDGGKLFF	TGTGCCAGCAGCTTAGGCACCAGGGATGGGGGAAAACTGTTTTTT